This TCR beta chain was captured in a study of blood T cell repertoires in COVID-19. The ends were cut back, 2 bases at V and 4 bases at J, with 9 bases in the middle. In germline, CDR1 is LGHDT, CDR2 YNNKEL (reference sequence). This CDR3 is 14 amino acids long. Using immunoSEQ multiplex PCR, the repertoire was profiled, and TCRdb retains in-frame clones only, with some absent. The sample yields around 100,000 clones, approximately 78% seen once. This clone was counted a few times. Input material: peripheral blood. The V gene is TRBV3-1 (or the pseudogene TRBV3-2), the J gene TRBJ1-5; no reliable D call. This clonotype originated in a man between 65 and 80 years old with acute or convalescent COVID-19. The CDR3 nucleotides read TGTGCCAGCAGCCAACAAGCTGCTAATCAGCCCCAGCATTTT. Encoded protein: CASSQQAANQPQHF.